This passage covers 23 T cell receptor beta chains from one sample sequenced in a study of T-cell memory formation after mild COVID-19 (dated by TCRdb to the early 2020s). The protocol used for the library was 5' RACE. Sequencing relied on an Illumina NovaSeq 6000. TCRdb reran the public reads through fastp at Q25 and MiXCR, keeping productive beta chains. Records with the same CDR3 protein are collapsed into one entry carrying the most frequent genes and DNA. The sample data list around 530,000 distinct CDR3 sequences, and less than 25% of these were observed just once. The biggest ten clones account for approximately 8% of the sample. The sequenced material came from PBMCs or a T cell subset sorted from them (not recorded which). These receptors came from an adult woman who had mild COVID-19 (a few samples of this study predate the infection). The sample titles of this study are shuffled in the database, so cell type and time point are left out; the donor was told from shared clones.

J is TRBJ2-7 and V is TRBV20-1; D could derive from TRBD1 or TRBD2 (5 bases each). CDR3 length: 14 residues. The germline V and J ends were trimmed by 4 bases and 0 bases, with 13 bases remaining between them. Germline V gene sequence: CDR1 DFQATT, CDR2 SNEGSKA (reference sequence). The CDR3 coding sequence is TGCAGTGCTACCCCCGGGACGTACTCCTACGAGCAGTACTTC. Its translation is CSATPGTYSYEQYF.

A few counts support this clonotype. The V call is TRBV3-1, the J call TRBJ2-1, with 8 bases matching TRBD1. V gave up 5 bases and J gave up 6 bases; unmatched junction bases: 12. Germline CDR1 reads LGHDT; CDR2 reads YNNKEL (reference sequence). The CDR3 contains 16 residues. The CDR3 spells CASSAPTGGLGNEQFF. As DNA, the CDR3 is TGTGCCAGCAGCGCGCCAACAGGGGGGTTGGGCAATGAGCAGTTCTTC.

This clonotype came up a few times. This chain connects TRBV6-4 to TRBJ1-1, with a weak D call TRBD1 (5 bases). The ends were cut back, 7 bases at V and 2 bases at J, with 20 bases in the middle. The CDR3 contains 16 residues. CDR1 MRHNA and CDR2 SNTAGT come from the germline V gene. The CDR3 loop is CASITSAGALNTEAFF. The CDR3 nucleotides are TGTGCCAGCATTACATCGGCCGGGGCCTTAAACACTGAAGCTTTCTTT.

This clonotype was observed at least ten times. The genes are TRBV7-2 and TRBJ1-2; TRBD1 is a possible D gene (5 bases). The CDR3 has 14 residues. Germline V gives CDR1 SGHTA, CDR2 FQGNSA. The V gene lost 3 bases and the J gene lost 1 base, with 9 bases spanning the gap. CDR3 sequence reads: CASSLGQLNYGYTF. The CDR3 DNA is TGTGCCAGCAGCTTGGGGCAGCTTAACTATGGCTACACCTTC.

The rearrangement joins TRBV7-6 to TRBJ1-6, with unresolved D. CDR3 length: 14 amino acids. Germline CDR1 reads SGHVS; CDR2 reads FNYEAQ. V lost 4 bases to trimming and J lost 5 bases, with 9 bases between them. The CDR3 reads CASSSDWNNSPLHF. The DNA of the CDR3 is TGTGCCAGCAGCTCAGACTGGAATAATTCACCCCTCCACTTT.

At least ten counts were recorded for this clonotype. The chain couples TRBV18 to TRBJ1-4; D unresolved. The germline V and J ends were trimmed by 3 bases and 0 bases, with 23 bases remaining between them. The germline V gene has CDR1 KGHSH and CDR2 LQKENI. The CDR3 extends over 20 amino acids. CDR3 sequence reads: CASSPQFTGLAPATNEKLFF. The CDR3 nucleotides are TGTGCCAGCTCACCTCAGTTTACGGGCCTCGCCCCTGCAACTAATGAAAAACTGTTTTTT.

This clonotype was seen only a few times. The CDR3 DNA follows: TGTGCCACCACGGGACTAGATGAGACCGGGGAGCTGTTTTTT. Protein product: CATTGLDETGELFF. The V gene is TRBV24-1, the J gene TRBJ2-2; 8 bases line up with TRBD2. Looked up from germline, CDR1 is KGHDR and CDR2 is SFDVKD. The length of the CDR3 is 14 residues. V lost 8 bases and J lost 5; bases outside the gene matches: 6.

This clonotype has only a few counts. J is TRBJ2-1 and V is TRBV4-2, with 7 bases that match TRBD2. Germline-derived CDR1 and CDR2 are LGHNA and YNFKEQ. J gave up 3 bases and V 0 bases, and 11 bases lay outside the gene matches. The CDR3 extends over 18 amino acids. CDR3 region: CASSQDFGGSISYNEQFF. In nucleotides, the CDR3 is TGTGCCAGCAGCCAAGACTTCGGCGGGAGTATTAGCTACAATGAGCAGTTCTTC.

The V gene is TRBV5-6, the J gene TRBJ1-5; 9 nucleotides align to TRBD1. Unmatched junction bases numbered 10, after V lost 3 bases and J lost 6 bases. CDR3 length: 16 amino acids. The germline V gene has CDR1 SGHDT and CDR2 YYEEEE. The CDR3 nucleotides read TGTGCCAGCAGCTCCTTTTGGACAGGGGCGGGTCAGCCCCAGCATTTT. Protein product: CASSSFWTGAGQPQHF. Filled out from reference TRBV5-6 and TRBJ1-5, the complete variable domain reads DAGVTQSPTHLIKTRGQQVTLRCSPKSGHDTVSWYQQALGQGPQFIFQYYEEEERQRGNFPDRFSGHQFPNYSSELNVNALLLGDSALYLCASSSFWTGAGQPQHFGDGTRLSIL.

This clonotype was detected a few times. The chain recombines TRBV7-9 with TRBJ1-5; D may be TRBD1 (5 bases). In germline, CDR1 is SEHNR, CDR2 FQNEAQ (reference sequence). V was pared by 5 bases and J by 4 bases, with 15 bases between. There are 15 residues in the CDR3. CDR3 amino acids: CASSLDGRGNQPQHF. DNA for the CDR3: TGTGCCAGCAGCCTAGACGGACGGGGGAATCAGCCCCAGCATTTT.

In nucleotides, the CDR3 is TGTGCCAGCAGCAAGTTGGGGATCCGACTAGCGGGCTACAATGAGCAGTTCTTC. Amino acid sequence: CASSKLGIRLAGYNEQFF. This chain links TRBV6-5 with TRBJ2-1; 10 nucleotides align to TRBD2. From germline, CDR1 is MNHEY and CDR2 SVGAGI. Trimming removed 6 bases from V and 3 bases from J; junction bases left unmatched: 14. This CDR3 contains 18 residues.

Written as DNA, the CDR3 is TGCGCCAGCAGCCCCCCGGGTTTGAGCTCCTACAATGAGCAGTTCTTC. It is translated as CASSPPGLSSYNEQFF. The chain uses TRBV5-1 and TRBJ2-1; the D is unclear. This CDR3 contains 16 residues. Germline CDR1 SGHRS, CDR2 YFSETQ. V lost 4 bases and J lost 0, with 14 bases in between.

The V and J genes are TRBV12-3 or TRBV12-4 and TRBJ1-4, with TRBD1 matching over 9 bases. The CDR3 sequence is 16 residues long. The junction had 6 bases not matched to a gene; V was cut back by 5 bases and J by 2 bases. The CDR3 bases are TGTGCCAGCAGTCCGGGCGACAGGGGGACTAATGAAAAACTGTTTTTT. Translation gives CASSPGDRGTNEKLFF.

This sequence joins TRBV7-2 and TRBJ2-1, with TRBD2 matching over 10 bases. V shed 0 bases, J shed 15 bases, and the junction held 2 bases outside the gene matches. CDR1 and CDR2 (germline): SGHTA, FQGNSA. The CDR3 runs to 12 residues. CDR3 in amino acids: CASSLALAGLFF. The CDR3 nucleotides read TGTGCCAGCAGCTTAGCACTAGCGGGATTGTTCTTC.

This clonotype was detected a few times. The chain carries TRBV7-3 and TRBJ2-5; TRBD2 agrees at 12 bases. With V trimmed by 5 bases and J by 5 bases, 6 bases remained unmatched. Germline V gene sequence: CDR1 SGHTA, CDR2 FQGTGA. The CDR3 is 15 residues long. The CDR3 spells CASSPSGRAYETQYF. The DNA of the CDR3 is TGTGCCAGCAGCCCTAGCGGGAGGGCCTATGAGACCCAGTACTTC.

The table lists this clonotype with a few counts. The CDR3 DNA sequence: TGTGCCAGCAAGACGGGACAAGGAAACACTGAAGCTTTCTTT. Its protein is CASKTGQGNTEAFF. The chain combines TRBV4-2 with TRBJ1-1; a possible D gene is TRBD1 (6 bases). V shed 7 bases and J shed 2 bases, with 14 bases lying between them. CDR1 LGHNA and CDR2 YNFKEQ come from the germline V gene. The CDR3 is 14 residues long.

The chain uses TRBV5-1 and TRBJ2-1; TRBD2 agrees at 8 bases. The J segment lost 7 bases and the V segment lost 4 bases, leaving 10 bases of the junction unmatched. Looked up from germline, CDR1 is SGHRS and CDR2 is YFSETQ. The CDR3 consists of 15 residues. In DNA form, the CDR3 reads TGCGCCAGCAGCCGTATCGGGGGGGGCCGGAATGAGCAGTTCTTC. This codes for CASSRIGGGRNEQFF.

The CDR3, as DNA: TGTGCCAGCAGTTACTCGGGACAGCGAAACCAGCCCCAGCATTTT. Translation: CASSYSGQRNQPQHF. V and J are TRBV6-5 and TRBJ1-5, with TRBD1 identical over 7 bases. This CDR3 is built from 15 residues. Looked up from germline, CDR1 is MNHEY and CDR2 is SVGAGI. With 0 bases clipped from V and 7 bases from J, the junction kept 6 bases outside the gene matches.

The chain combines TRBV25-1 with TRBJ1-2; D not resolved. V lost 3 bases to trimming and J lost 7 bases, with 6 bases between them. This CDR3 has 11 amino acids. Germline-derived CDR1 and CDR2 are MGHDK and SYGVNS. The CDR3 DNA reads TGTGCCAGCAGTGAGGTGGGTGGCTACACCTTC. It encodes CASSEVGGYTF.

This clonotype turned up a few times. This chain joins TRBV12-3 or TRBV12-4 and TRBJ1-2; D might be TRBD1 (5 bases). The CDR3 contains 15 residues. Trimming removed 9 bases at V and 7 bases at J, with 24 bases between. CDR3 sequence reads: CASNPGGGVTGGYTF. DNA for the CDR3: TGTGCCAGTAACCCCGGGGGGGGGGTTACTGGTGGCTACACCTTC.

This chain joins TRBV10-3 and TRBJ2-3; D tentatively fits TRBD1 or TRBD2 (5 bases each). The CDR3 contains 14 residues. The V end lost 3 bases, the J end lost 2 bases, and 9 bases lay between the germline ends. Germline values: CDR1 ENHRY, CDR2 SYGVKD. The CDR3 DNA is TGTGCCATCAGTGAATGGGGGTCCACAGATACGCAGTATTTT. Protein product: CAISEWGSTDTQYF.

This clonotype was seen a few times. The chain uses TRBV24-1 and TRBJ2-1; possible D gene TRBD1, 6 bases. Trimming took 2 bases from V and 8 from J, leaving 21 bases between them. The CDR3 extends over 17 amino acids. The germline gives CDR1 KGHDR, CDR2 SFDVKD. CDR3 protein: CATSDSTGSVSVDEQFF. The CDR3 region has the DNA TGTGCCACCAGTGATTCTACAGGGTCTGTATCGGTCGATGAGCAGTTCTTC.

The chain joins TRBV7-6 to TRBJ2-1; D gene unclear. The V gene lost 6 bases and the J gene lost 2 bases, with 14 bases spanning the gap. This CDR3 spans 15 amino acids. Germline CDR1 SGHVS, CDR2 FNYEAQ. The CDR3 reads CASRPRGPPYNEQFF. CDR3 nucleotides: TGTGCCAGCAGACCGAGAGGTCCTCCCTACAATGAGCAGTTCTTC.